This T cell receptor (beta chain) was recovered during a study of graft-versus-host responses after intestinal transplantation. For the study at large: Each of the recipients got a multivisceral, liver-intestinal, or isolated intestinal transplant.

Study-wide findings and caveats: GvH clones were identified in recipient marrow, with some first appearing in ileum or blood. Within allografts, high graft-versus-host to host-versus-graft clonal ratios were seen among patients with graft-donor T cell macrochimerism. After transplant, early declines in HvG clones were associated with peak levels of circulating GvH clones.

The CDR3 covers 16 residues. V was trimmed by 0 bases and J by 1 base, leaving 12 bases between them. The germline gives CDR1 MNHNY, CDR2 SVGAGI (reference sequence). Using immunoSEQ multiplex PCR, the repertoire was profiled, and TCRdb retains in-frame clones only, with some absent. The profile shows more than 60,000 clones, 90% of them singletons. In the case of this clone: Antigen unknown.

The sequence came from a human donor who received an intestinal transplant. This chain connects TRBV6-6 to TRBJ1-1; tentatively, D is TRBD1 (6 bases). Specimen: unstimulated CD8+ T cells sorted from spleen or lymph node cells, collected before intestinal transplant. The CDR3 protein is CASSYSRGGGNTEAFF. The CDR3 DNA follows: TGTGCCAGCAGTTACTCGAGGGGGGGAGGGAACACTGAAGCTTTCTTT.